The present TCR beta chain was sequenced within a study of breast tumors, draining lymph nodes, adjacent tissues. Axillary draining lymph nodes of breast cancer patients supplied the node samples. Losses at the gene ends were 1 base for V and 6 bases for J; bases not matched to a gene: 4. The CDR3 length is 13 residues. Germline V CDR1 and CDR2: SGHRS, YFSETQ. TCRdb reprocessed the multiplex PCR reads with MiXCR, giving one entry per CDR3 protein. Found here are around 230,000 distinct CDR3 sequences, about 32% of them singletons; the top ten hold roughly 1.5%. The sample comprised axillary lymph node tissue. The receptor's source is a female donor with breast cancer. Some clones in this sample may be carry-over from other donors' samples. The V and J genes are TRBV5-1 and TRBJ2-7; 7 positions agree with TRBD1. CDR3 bases: TGCGCCAGCAGCTTGACAGGGGTCGGCGAGCAGTACTTC. Encoded protein: CASSLTGVGEQYF.